The T cell receptor beta chain under discussion was sequenced for a study of blood T cell repertoires in COVID-19. Study in general: Samples representing acute and convalescent COVID-19 were sourced from the United States, Italy and Spain. Nucleic acid was either cDNA or gDNA, and it came from T cells, B-cell-depleted T cells, or PBMCs.

With 0 bases removed from V and 8 bases from J, the gap between germline ends came to 13 bases. Per the germline V gene, CDR1 is LGHNA and CDR2 is YNFKEQ. The CDR3 totals 15 residues. In the authors' workflow: Reference gene primers were amplified, and this amplification served to estimate nucleated cell counts. Generated by immunoSEQ multiplex PCR, the TCRdb table keeps only in-frame clones and is missing some. V and J calls and clone size are as listed in that table; D and trimming were resolved from the DNA. The data show some 48,000 clones, roughly 90% seen once. This chain links TRBV4-2 with TRBJ1-4; maybe TRBD1 (6 bases). The receptor was isolated from a human donor in a cohort sampled during active COVID-19. The sample was peripheral blood. Here the CDR3 DNA reads TGTGCCAGCAGCCAAGACAGGGGTTTCACGGAAAAACTGTTTTTT. This translates into CASSQDRGFTEKLFF.